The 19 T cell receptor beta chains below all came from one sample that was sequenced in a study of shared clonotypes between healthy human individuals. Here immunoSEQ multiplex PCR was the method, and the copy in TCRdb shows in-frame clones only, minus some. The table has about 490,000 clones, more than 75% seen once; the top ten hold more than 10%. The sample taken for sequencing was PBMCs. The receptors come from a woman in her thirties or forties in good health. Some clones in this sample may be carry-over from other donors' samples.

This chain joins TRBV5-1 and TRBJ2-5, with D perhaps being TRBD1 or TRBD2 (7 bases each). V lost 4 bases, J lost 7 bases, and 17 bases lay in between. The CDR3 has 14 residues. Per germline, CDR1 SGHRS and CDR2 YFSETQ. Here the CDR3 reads CASSPVPGGVTQYF. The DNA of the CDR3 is TGCGCCAGCAGCCCCGTCCCAGGGGGGGTGACCCAGTACTTC.

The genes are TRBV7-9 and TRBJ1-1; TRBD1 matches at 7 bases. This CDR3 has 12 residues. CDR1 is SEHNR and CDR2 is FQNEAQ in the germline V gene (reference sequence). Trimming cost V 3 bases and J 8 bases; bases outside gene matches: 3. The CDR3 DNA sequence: TGTGCCAGCAGCTTCCCGGACAGGGAAGCTTTCTTT. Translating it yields CASSFPDREAFF.

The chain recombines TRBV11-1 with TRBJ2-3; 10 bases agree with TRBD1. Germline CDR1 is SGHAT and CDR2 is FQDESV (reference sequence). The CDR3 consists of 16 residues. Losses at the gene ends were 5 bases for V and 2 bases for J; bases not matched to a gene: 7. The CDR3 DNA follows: TGTGCCAGCAGCCCGGGACAGGGGCGGGACACAGATACGCAGTATTTT. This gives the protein CASSPGQGRDTDTQYF.

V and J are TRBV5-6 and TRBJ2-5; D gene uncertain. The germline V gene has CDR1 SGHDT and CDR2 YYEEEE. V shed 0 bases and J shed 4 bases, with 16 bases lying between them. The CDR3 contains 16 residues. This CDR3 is CASSLAVVRSSETQYF. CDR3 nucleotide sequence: TGTGCCAGCAGCTTGGCCGTGGTTCGTTCTTCAGAGACCCAGTACTTC.

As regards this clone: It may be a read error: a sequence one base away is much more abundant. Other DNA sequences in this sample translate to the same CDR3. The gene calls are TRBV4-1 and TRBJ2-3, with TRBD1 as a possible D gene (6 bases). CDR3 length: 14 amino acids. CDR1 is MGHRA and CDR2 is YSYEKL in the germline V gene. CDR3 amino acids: CASSQPDSTDTQYF. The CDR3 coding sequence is TGCGCCAGCAGCCAACCGGACAGCACGGATACGCAGTATTTT.

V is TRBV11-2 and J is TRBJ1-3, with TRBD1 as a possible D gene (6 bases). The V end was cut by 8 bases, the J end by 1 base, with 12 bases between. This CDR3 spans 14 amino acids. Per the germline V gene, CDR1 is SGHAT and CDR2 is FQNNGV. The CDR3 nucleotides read TGTGCCAGCGCCGAACAGGGATCTGGAAACACCATATATTTT. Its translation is CASAEQGSGNTIYF.

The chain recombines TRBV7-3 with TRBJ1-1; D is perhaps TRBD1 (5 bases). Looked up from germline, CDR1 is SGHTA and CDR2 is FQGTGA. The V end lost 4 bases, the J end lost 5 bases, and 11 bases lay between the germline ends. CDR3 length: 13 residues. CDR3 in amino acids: CASSSRVGTEAFF. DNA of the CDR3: TGTGCCAGCAGCTCCAGGGTTGGAACTGAAGCTTTCTTT.

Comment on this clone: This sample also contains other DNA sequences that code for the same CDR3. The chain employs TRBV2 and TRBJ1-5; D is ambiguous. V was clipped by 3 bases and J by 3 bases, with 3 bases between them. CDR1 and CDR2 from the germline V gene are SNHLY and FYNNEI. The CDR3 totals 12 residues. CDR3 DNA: TGTGCCAGCAGTGATGACAATCAGCCCCAGCATTTT. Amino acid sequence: CASSDDNQPQHF.

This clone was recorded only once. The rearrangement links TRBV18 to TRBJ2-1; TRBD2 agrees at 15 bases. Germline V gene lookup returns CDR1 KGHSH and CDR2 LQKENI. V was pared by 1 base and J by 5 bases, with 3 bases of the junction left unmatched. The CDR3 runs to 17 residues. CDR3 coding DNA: TGTGCCAGCTCACCACTTTGGACTAGCGGGAGGGACAATGAGCAGTTCTTC. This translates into CASSPLWTSGRDNEQFF.

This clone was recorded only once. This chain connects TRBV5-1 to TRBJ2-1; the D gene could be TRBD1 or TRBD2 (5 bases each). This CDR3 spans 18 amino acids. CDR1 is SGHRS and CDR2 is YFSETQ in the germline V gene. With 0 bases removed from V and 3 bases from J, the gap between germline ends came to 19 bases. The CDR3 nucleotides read TGCGCCAGCAGCTTGGCCACCCAAACAGGACTTCACTACAATGAGCAGTTCTTC. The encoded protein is CASSLATQTGLHYNEQFF.

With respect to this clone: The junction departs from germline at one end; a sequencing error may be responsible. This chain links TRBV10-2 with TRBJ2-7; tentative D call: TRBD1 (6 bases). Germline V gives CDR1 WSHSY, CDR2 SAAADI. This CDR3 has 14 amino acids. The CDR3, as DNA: TGCGCCAGCAGTAAGTCAGGGGTAGCCTACGAGCAGTACTTC. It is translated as CASSKSGVAYEQYF.

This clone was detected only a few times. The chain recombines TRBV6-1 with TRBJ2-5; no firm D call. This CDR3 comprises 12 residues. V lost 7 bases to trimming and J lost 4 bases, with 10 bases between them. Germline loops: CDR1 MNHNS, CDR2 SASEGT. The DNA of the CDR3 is TGTGCCAGCAACGGGCCGGGAGAGACCCAGTACTTC. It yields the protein CASNGPGETQYF.

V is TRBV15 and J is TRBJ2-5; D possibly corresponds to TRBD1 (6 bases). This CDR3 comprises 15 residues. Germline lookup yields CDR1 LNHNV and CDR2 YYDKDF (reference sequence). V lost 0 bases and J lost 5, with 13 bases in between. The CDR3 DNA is TGTGCCACCAGCAGAGATCTGGGGGCTGAGGAGACCCAGTACTTC. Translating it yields CATSRDLGAEETQYF.

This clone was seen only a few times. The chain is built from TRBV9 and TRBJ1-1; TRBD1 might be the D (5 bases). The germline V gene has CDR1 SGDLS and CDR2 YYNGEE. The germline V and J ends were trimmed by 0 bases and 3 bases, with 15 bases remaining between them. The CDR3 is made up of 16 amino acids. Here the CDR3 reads CASSVGAAGSDTEAFF. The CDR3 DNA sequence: TGTGCCAGCAGCGTAGGAGCGGCAGGGTCGGACACTGAAGCTTTCTTT. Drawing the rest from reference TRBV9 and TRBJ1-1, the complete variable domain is DSGVTQTPKHLITATGQRVTLRCSPRSGDLSVYWYQQSLDQGLQFLIQYYNGEERAKGNILERFSAQQFPDLHSELNLSSLELGDSALYFCASSVGAAGSDTEAFFGQGTRLTVV.

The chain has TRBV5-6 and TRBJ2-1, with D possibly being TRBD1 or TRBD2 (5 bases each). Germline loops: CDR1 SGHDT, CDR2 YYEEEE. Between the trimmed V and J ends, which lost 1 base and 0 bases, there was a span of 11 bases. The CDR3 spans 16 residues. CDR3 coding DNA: TGTGCCAGCAGCTTGCTGGGGGAACGCTCCTACAATGAGCAGTTCTTC. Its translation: CASSLLGERSYNEQFF.

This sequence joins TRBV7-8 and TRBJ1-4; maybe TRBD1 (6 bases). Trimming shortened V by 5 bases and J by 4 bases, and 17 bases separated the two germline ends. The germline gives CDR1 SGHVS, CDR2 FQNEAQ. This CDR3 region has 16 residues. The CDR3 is CASSDDAGHSNEKLFF. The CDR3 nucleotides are TGTGCCAGCAGCGACGATGCGGGACACAGTAATGAAAAACTGTTTTTT.

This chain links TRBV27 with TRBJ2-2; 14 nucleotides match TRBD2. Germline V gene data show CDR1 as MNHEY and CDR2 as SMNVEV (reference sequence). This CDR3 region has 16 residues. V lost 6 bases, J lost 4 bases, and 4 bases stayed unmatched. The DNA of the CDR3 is TGTGCCAGCAGGGAGGGACTAGCGGGAGCCACCGGGGAGCTGTTTTTT. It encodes CASREGLAGATGELFF.

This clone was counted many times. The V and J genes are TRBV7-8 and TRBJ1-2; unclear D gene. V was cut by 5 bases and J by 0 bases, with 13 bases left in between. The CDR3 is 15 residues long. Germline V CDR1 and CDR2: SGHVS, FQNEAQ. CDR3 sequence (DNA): TGTGCCAGCAGCCCCTCGTTAGCCGCTAACTATGGCTACACCTTC. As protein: CASSPSLAANYGYTF.

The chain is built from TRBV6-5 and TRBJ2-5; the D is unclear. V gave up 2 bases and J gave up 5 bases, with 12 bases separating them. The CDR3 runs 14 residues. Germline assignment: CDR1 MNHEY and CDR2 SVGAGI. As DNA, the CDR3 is TGTGCCAGCAGTTACGGGCGGCATTTGGAGACCCAGTACTTC. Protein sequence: CASSYGRHLETQYF.